The clone carrying this T cell receptor (beta chain) was counted between two and nine times. Its target is unknown. The entry originates in a study of beta chain features in type 1 diabetes. Study at large: All samples combined gave 107,917,701 sorted cells for examination.

Findings of the study overall: Sequencing from cDNA could over-represent high-TCR-expressing cells. Still unanswered here is whether HLA type influences TCRB rearrangement. Among patients with Type 1 diabetes, TCRB CDR3s were moderately but significantly shorter in every one of the four CD4+ subsets.

In all sorted populations, purity surpassed 95%. Expressed TCRB transcripts were sequenced after all isolated RNA was converted to cDNA. Here immunoSEQ multiplex PCR was the method, and the copy in TCRdb shows in-frame clones only, minus some. The sample lists 160,000 or so clones; around 63% were seen once. Sequencing was carried out using naive CD4+ T cells from blood. The sequence was obtained from a man aged 25-40 years with type 1 diabetes.

As DNA, the CDR3 is TGTGCCAGCAGTGGCGACAAGTCAGATACGCAGTATTTT. This encodes CASSGDKSDTQYF. The chain carries TRBV25-1 and TRBJ2-3, with unresolved D. The ends were cut back, 4 bases at V and 4 bases at J, with 9 bases in the middle. The CDR3 spans 13 residues. Per the germline V gene, CDR1 is MGHDK and CDR2 is SYGVNS.